These 21 T cell receptor beta chains originate from one sample sequenced in a study of T cells after posttransplantation cyclophosphamide. TCRdb's table, derived via immunoSEQ multiplex PCR, lists solely in-frame clones and lacks some. This table holds approximately 4,400 clones, around 80% found once. A marrow graft followed busulfan-fludarabine conditioning, with cyclophosphamide on days +3 and +4. The sequencing here drew on PBMCs, taken after allogeneic stem cell transplant with posttransplant cyclophosphamide. Receptors originate from a male patient between 35 and 55 years old who received an allogeneic stem cell transplant from a related donor, was CMV-positive, and had acute and chronic GVHD. Some T cells may possibly be graft donor cells.

V usage is TRBV10-1 and J usage is TRBJ2-7; 9 bases line up with TRBD2. The germline gives CDR1 WNHNN, CDR2 SYGVQD (reference sequence). This CDR3 is 17 amino acids long. Unmatched junction bases numbered 17, after V lost 8 bases and J lost 3 bases. CDR3 loop: CASLRLAEKAFHYEQYF. In DNA, the CDR3 is TGCGCCAGCTTAAGACTAGCGGAGAAGGCATTTCACTACGAGCAGTACTTC.

This rearrangement joins TRBV7-2 to TRBJ2-5, with TRBD2 matching 9 bases. The CDR3 spans 17 residues. Germline V gives CDR1 SGHTA, CDR2 FQGNSA. V was clipped by 0 bases and J by 6 bases; unmatched bases: 11. The CDR3 region is CASSLAWEGLARKTQYF. Here the CDR3 DNA reads TGTGCCAGCAGCTTAGCTTGGGAGGGACTAGCTAGGAAGACCCAGTACTTC. Supplemented by reference TRBV7-2 and TRBJ2-5, the full variable domain reads GAGVSQSPSNKVTEKGKDVELRCDPISGHTALYWYRQSLGQGLEFLIYFQGNSAPDKSGLPSDRFSAERTGGSVSTLTIQRTQQEDSAVYLCASSLAWEGLARKTQYFGPGTRLLVL.

The table lists this clone with a count of one. The rearrangement uses TRBV6-1 and TRBJ1-4, with D perhaps matching TRBD1 (6 bases). Germline CDR1 and CDR2: MNHNS and SASEGT. V lost 4 bases to trimming and J lost 5 bases, with 14 bases between them. The length of the CDR3 is 15 residues. The CDR3 DNA reads TGTGCCAGCAGTGTACAGGGAAGTTGGAATGAAAAACTGTTTTTT. This translates into CASSVQGSWNEKLFF.

The gene calls are TRBV7-6 and TRBJ1-1, with D tentatively TRBD1 (5 bases). Trimming cost V 1 base and J 0 bases, with 6 bases left between them. In germline, CDR1 is SGHVS, CDR2 FNYEAQ. The CDR3 is 14 amino acids. The CDR3 region is CASSLGGMNTEAFF. CDR3 sequence (DNA): TGTGCCAGCAGCTTAGGGGGCATGAACACTGAAGCTTTCTTT.

This sequence joins TRBV5-6 and TRBJ2-1; D remains unclear. V was clipped by 2 bases and J by 8 bases, with 8 bases between them. The germline gives CDR1 SGHDT, CDR2 YYEEEE. The CDR3 has 12 amino acids. CDR3 loop: CASSFAADEQFF. DNA of the CDR3: TGTGCCAGCAGCTTTGCGGCTGATGAGCAGTTCTTC.

The J gene is TRBJ2-7, the V gene TRBV5-1; tentatively, D is TRBD2 (6 bases). Trimming left V 0 bases short and J 3 bases short, with 10 bases between. Per germline, CDR1 SGHRS and CDR2 YFSETQ. This CDR3 spans 14 amino acids. For the CDR3, the DNA is TGCGCCAGCAGCTTGGCCGGGACTCGCTACGAGCAGTACTTC. It is translated as CASSLAGTRYEQYF.

This chain links TRBV6-6 with TRBJ2-1; D might be TRBD2 (5 bases). The CDR3 runs to 12 residues. The ends were cut back, 2 bases at V and 8 bases at J, with 7 bases in the middle. From germline, CDR1 is MNHNY and CDR2 SVGAGI (reference sequence). CDR3 coding DNA: TGTGCCAGCAGTTACATGGGAGATGAGCAGTTCTTC. This gives the protein CASSYMGDEQFF.

The V call is TRBV30, the J call TRBJ1-4; possible D gene TRBD1, 6 bases. V lost 8 bases to trimming and J lost 4 bases, with 17 bases between them. Germline CDR1 GTSNPN, CDR2 SVGIG (reference sequence). CDR3 length: 14 amino acids. The chain's CDR3 is CAARTGILNEKLFF. The CDR3 DNA sequence: TGTGCCGCCAGAACAGGGATCCTTAATGAAAAACTGTTTTTT.

This chain joins TRBV6-1 and TRBJ2-1; possible D gene TRBD1, 6 bases. Germline V gives CDR1 MNHNS, CDR2 SASEGT. Trimming removed 3 bases from V and 3 bases from J, with 9 bases in between. The CDR3 covers 14 residues. The DNA of the CDR3 is TGTGCCAGCAGTGACCGGGACATCTACAATGAGCAGTTCTTC. Its translation is CASSDRDIYNEQFF.

The rearrangement joins TRBV10-3 to TRBJ2-7; possible D gene TRBD1, 6 bases. CDR1 ENHRY and CDR2 SYGVKD come from the germline V gene. This CDR3 contains 15 residues. Trimming took off 3 bases at V and 0 bases at J, with 12 bases between the two ends. CDR3 amino acids: CAISEPTGSSYEQYF. Written as DNA, the CDR3 is TGTGCCATCAGTGAACCGACAGGAAGCTCCTACGAGCAGTACTTC.

The V and J genes are TRBV10-3 and TRBJ1-1, with a tentative D call TRBD1 (6 bases). Germline V lookup: CDR1 ENHRY, CDR2 SYGVKD. V was shortened by 5 bases and J by 2 bases, with 21 bases between the two germline ends. CDR3 length equals 17 residues. CDR3 nucleotides: TGTGCCATCAGTTCCCAGCCAGGGGAGGGAGTAAACACTGAAGCTTTCTTT. Protein product: CAISSQPGEGVNTEAFF.

The chain has TRBV4-1 and TRBJ2-7; 10 bases agree with TRBD2. This CDR3 is 15 amino acids long. J gave up 6 bases and V 4 bases, and 9 bases lay outside the gene matches. Looked up from germline, CDR1 is MGHRA and CDR2 is YSYEKL. CDR3 DNA sequence: TGCGCCAGCAGCCCCTCAACTAGCGGGATACGCGAGCAGTACTTC. Residues: CASSPSTSGIREQYF.

The V and J genes are TRBV19 and TRBJ2-7; 9 nucleotides agree with TRBD2. The CDR3 contains 13 residues. J was trimmed by 5 bases and V by 8 bases; bases with no gene match: 7. Germline V gives CDR1 LNHDA, CDR2 SQIVND (reference sequence). Here the CDR3 reads CASRIAGADEQYF. The DNA of the CDR3 is TGTGCCAGTCGCATAGCGGGAGCCGACGAGCAGTACTTC.

This clone was detected a few times. V and J are TRBV19 and TRBJ1-2, with 9 bases aligning to TRBD1. The germline V gene has CDR1 LNHDA and CDR2 SQIVND (reference sequence). With 6 bases clipped from V and 0 bases from J, the junction kept 8 bases outside the gene matches. The CDR3 covers 16 residues. The CDR3 here is CASRLGGQGSNYGYTF. The CDR3 DNA sequence: TGTGCCAGTAGACTGGGGGGACAGGGATCTAACTATGGCTACACCTTC.

This clone has just a few counts. V is TRBV19 and J is TRBJ1-1; D is unresolved. Trimming shortened V by 10 bases and J by 2 bases, and 26 bases separated the two germline ends. The CDR3 extends over 17 amino acids. CDR1 is LNHDA and CDR2 is SQIVND in the germline V gene (reference sequence). The CDR3 bases are TGTGCCACCCGCGGGGAGGCGGGTCGGGAAGGCAACACTGAAGCTTTCTTT. The encoded protein is CATRGEAGREGNTEAFF.

This clone came up a few times. The V call is TRBV2, the J call TRBJ2-2; a weak D match, TRBD2 (5 bases). Germline lookup yields CDR1 SNHLY and CDR2 FYNNEI. V was trimmed by 8 bases and J by 5 bases, leaving 15 bases between them. The CDR3 contains 14 residues. CDR3 amino acids: CASLEGFITGELFF. In nucleotides, the CDR3 is TGTGCCAGCCTTGAGGGTTTTATAACCGGGGAGCTGTTTTTT.

Judged by abundance, this clone is large. The chain recombines TRBV2 with TRBJ1-1; 9 positions agree with TRBD1. Germline V gives CDR1 SNHLY, CDR2 FYNNEI. With 3 bases clipped from V and 4 bases from J, the junction kept 6 bases outside the gene matches. The CDR3 has 15 residues. The DNA of the CDR3 is TGTGCCAGCAGTGACCGGGACAGGGTCGGCACTGAAGCTTTCTTT. It specifies CASSDRDRVGTEAFF. Looking up the rest from reference TRBV2 and TRBJ1-1 gives the full variable domain: EPEVTQTPSHQVTQMGQEVILRCVPISNHLYFYWYRQILGQKVEFLVSFYNNEISEKSEIFDDQFSVERPDGSNFTLKIRSTKLEDSAMYFCASSDRDRVGTEAFFGQGTRLTVV.

The rearrangement joins TRBV27 to TRBJ2-1; tentatively, D is TRBD2 (6 bases). V lost 2 bases and J lost 9, with 8 bases in between. Germline lookup yields CDR1 MNHEY and CDR2 SMNVEV (reference sequence). The CDR3 has 12 amino acids. Here the CDR3 reads CASSLGGFEQFF. The CDR3 bases are TGTGCCAGCAGTTTAGGAGGGTTTGAGCAGTTCTTC.

This chain uses TRBV7-3 with TRBJ2-7; the match to TRBD2 covers 7 bases. With 2 bases clipped from V and 5 bases from J, the junction kept 12 bases outside the gene matches. The CDR3 loop spans 16 amino acids. The germline V gene has CDR1 SGHTA and CDR2 FQGTGA. In DNA form, the CDR3 reads TGTGCCAGCAGCTTACAGGAGGTGGGAGGGCCTGACGAGCAGTACTTC. It yields the protein CASSLQEVGGPDEQYF.

This clone was recorded only once. This chain links TRBV5-4 with TRBJ1-2; D possibly corresponds to TRBD1 (5 bases). This CDR3 region has 12 residues. CDR1 and CDR2 (germline): SGHNT, YYREEE (reference sequence). V was clipped by 0 bases and J by 6 bases, with 6 bases between them. The CDR3 is CASSLARDGYTF. CDR3 bases: TGTGCCAGCAGCTTGGCCAGGGATGGCTACACCTTC.

This chain joins TRBV4-1 and TRBJ2-7, with 9 positions matching TRBD1. The CDR3 contains 16 residues. Germline V gene data show CDR1 as MGHRA and CDR2 as YSYEKL. Germline trimming cut 5 bases from V and 7 bases from J; bases unmatched to any gene: 15. CDR3: CASSSRTGAFLGEQYF. CDR3 sequence (DNA): TGCGCCAGCAGCTCCCGGACAGGGGCCTTTCTCGGTGAGCAGTACTTC.